This T cell receptor (beta chain) is from a study of T cells in Graves' hyperthyroidism and ophthalmopathy. Overall study results and limits: By a 13 V-J model, ophthalmopathy was set apart from stable hyperthyroidism.

V lost 7 bases and J lost 5, with 15 bases in between. There are 12 residues in the CDR3. The germline V gene has CDR1 DFQATT and CDR2 SNEGSKA (reference sequence). Amplified TCR beta CDR3 regions derived from RNA transcripts. A set of HTBI primers served as the primers for a first-round RT-PCR of the TCR CDR3. TCRdb re-analysed the multiplex PCR reads in MiXCR, keeping a single row per CDR3 protein. The sample consists of some 760,000 distinct CDR3 sequences, less than 15% of them appearing once. Patients aged 18 to 65 had newly diagnosed hyperthyroidism of under 2 months' duration. Patients having uncontrolled infection, another autoimmune disease, pregnancy or lactation were not included. This clonotype was seen repeatedly, ten times or more. Its antigen is not known.

The sample was blood. This chain connects TRBV20-1 to TRBJ2-7; TRBD2 might be the D (5 bases). The TCR sequence derives from a woman aged 18-29 years with Graves' hyperthyroidism. The CDR3 DNA reads as TGCAGTGTTTTGGGGAGTTACCACGAGCAGTACTTC. Amino acid sequence: CSVLGSYHEQYF.